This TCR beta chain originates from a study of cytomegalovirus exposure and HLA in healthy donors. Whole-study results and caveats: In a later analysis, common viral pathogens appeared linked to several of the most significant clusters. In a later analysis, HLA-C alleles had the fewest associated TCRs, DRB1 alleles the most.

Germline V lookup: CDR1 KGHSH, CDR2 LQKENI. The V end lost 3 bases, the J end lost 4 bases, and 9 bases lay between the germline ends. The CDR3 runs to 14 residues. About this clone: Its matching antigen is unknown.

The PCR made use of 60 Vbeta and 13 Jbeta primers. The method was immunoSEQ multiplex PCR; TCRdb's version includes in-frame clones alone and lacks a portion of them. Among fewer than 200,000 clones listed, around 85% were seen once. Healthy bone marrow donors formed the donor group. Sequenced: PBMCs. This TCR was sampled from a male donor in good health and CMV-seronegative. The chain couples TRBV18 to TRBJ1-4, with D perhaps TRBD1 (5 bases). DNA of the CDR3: TGTGCCAGCTCACCTCAACAGGATAATGAAAAACTGTTTTTT. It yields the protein CASSPQQDNEKLFF.